These 2 T cell receptor beta chains were sequenced from one sample in a study of blood T cell repertoires in COVID-19. Generated by immunoSEQ multiplex PCR, the TCRdb table keeps only in-frame clones and is missing some. Here the sample spans roughly 400,000 clones, 80% to 90% being singletons. The sequenced sample was PBMCs or T cells enriched from blood (not recorded which). The receptors come from a woman between 50 and 59 years old who had recovered from COVID-19.

This rearrangement joins TRBV2 to TRBJ1-5; D may be TRBD1 (6 bases). The length of the CDR3 is 16 residues. Germline V gene sequence: CDR1 SNHLY, CDR2 FYNNEI. V was cut by 6 bases and J by 4 bases, with 19 bases left in between. The CDR3 sequence: CASSPERGFGNQPQHF. The CDR3 bases are TGTGCCAGCAGCCCAGAGAGGGGGTTCGGGAATCAGCCCCAGCATTTT.

The chain couples TRBV1 to TRBJ2-2; the table's D call, TRBD2, was not checked against the DNA. TRBV1 is tagged as a pseudogene. The CDR3 is 19 residues long. The CDR3 DNA reads TGCACCAGCAGCCAAACTGGACTAGCGGGGGGGCCGAACACCGGGGAGCTGTTTTTT. It is translated as CTSSQTGLAGGPNTGELFF.